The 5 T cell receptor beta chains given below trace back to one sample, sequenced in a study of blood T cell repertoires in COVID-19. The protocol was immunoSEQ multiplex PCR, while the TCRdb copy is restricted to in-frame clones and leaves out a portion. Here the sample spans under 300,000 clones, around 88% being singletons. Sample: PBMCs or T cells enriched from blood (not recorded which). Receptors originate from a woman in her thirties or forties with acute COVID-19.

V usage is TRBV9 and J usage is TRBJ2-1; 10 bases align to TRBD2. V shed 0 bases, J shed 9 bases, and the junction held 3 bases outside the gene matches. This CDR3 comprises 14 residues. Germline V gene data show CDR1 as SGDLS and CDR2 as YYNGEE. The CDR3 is CASSVVAGGSEQFF. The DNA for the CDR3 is TGTGCCAGCAGCGTAGTAGCGGGAGGCAGTGAGCAGTTCTTC.

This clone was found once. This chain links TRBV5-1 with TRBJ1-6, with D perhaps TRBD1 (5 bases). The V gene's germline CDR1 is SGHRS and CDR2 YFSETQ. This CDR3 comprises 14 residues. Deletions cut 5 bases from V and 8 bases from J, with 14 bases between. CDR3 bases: TGCGCCAGCAGGACGCAGGGATGGGATTCACCCCTCCACTTT. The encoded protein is CASRTQGWDSPLHF.

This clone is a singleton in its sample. CDR3 coding DNA: TGTGCCAGCAGCCAAGACCTAGCGGGGACCACTGAAGCTTTCTTT. It yields the protein CASSQDLAGTTEAFF. V gene TRBV3-1 (or the pseudogene TRBV3-2) combines with J gene TRBJ1-1; D perhaps matches TRBD1 (5 bases). In germline, CDR1 is LGHDT, CDR2 YNNKEL (reference sequence). CDR3 size: 15 residues. V dropped 0 bases and J dropped 4 bases, with 12 bases sitting between them.

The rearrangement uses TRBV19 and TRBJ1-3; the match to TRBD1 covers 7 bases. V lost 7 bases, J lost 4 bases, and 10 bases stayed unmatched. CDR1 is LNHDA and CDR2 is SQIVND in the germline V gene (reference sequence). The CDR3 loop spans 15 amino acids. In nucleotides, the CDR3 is TGTGCCAGTAACTCCGACAGGGCTGCAGGAAACACCATATATTTT. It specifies CASNSDRAAGNTIYF.

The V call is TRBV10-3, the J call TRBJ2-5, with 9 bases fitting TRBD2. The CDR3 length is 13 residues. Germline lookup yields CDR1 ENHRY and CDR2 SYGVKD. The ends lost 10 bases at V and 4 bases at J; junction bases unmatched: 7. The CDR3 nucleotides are TGTGCCACCAGGACTAGCGCTTCAGAGACCCAGTACTTC. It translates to CATRTSASETQYF.